These 31 T cell receptor beta chains came from one sample sequenced in a study of cytomegalovirus exposure and HLA in healthy donors. Data came from immunoSEQ multiplex PCR; TCRdb stores just in-frame clones and leaves some out. The sample has 95,000 to 150,000 clones, approximately 87% seen once. Specimen: PBMCs. The receptors here all came from a woman aged 30 to 39 in good health and CMV-seronegative.

This chain connects TRBV11-2 to TRBJ1-1; 7 nucleotides agree with TRBD1. The junction had 7 bases not matched to a gene; V was cut back by 6 bases and J by 3 bases. The length of the CDR3 is 14 residues. CDR1 SGHAT and CDR2 FQNNGV come from the germline V gene. CDR3 DNA sequence: TGTGCCAGCAGACGTCGGGACAGCTACACTGAAGCTTTCTTT. It codes for CASRRRDSYTEAFF.

The V call is TRBV7-9, the J call TRBJ1-5, with 8 bases matching TRBD1. With 5 bases clipped from V and 7 bases from J, the junction kept 7 bases outside the gene matches. Germline CDR1 is SEHNR and CDR2 is FQNEAQ (reference sequence). CDR3 length equals 14 residues. The CDR3 spells CASSLTGDGQPQHF. Here the CDR3 DNA reads TGTGCCAGCAGCCTGACAGGGGACGGACAGCCCCAGCATTTT.

The rearrangement links TRBV5-1 to TRBJ1-1, with a possible D match to TRBD1 (5 bases). CDR3 size: 15 residues. Germline V gene sequence: CDR1 SGHRS, CDR2 YFSETQ. V lost 4 bases, J lost 0 bases, and 13 bases lay in between. The CDR3 DNA is TGCGCCAGCAGCCCCCGTCTAGGGGTGAACACTGAAGCTTTCTTT. The encoded protein is CASSPRLGVNTEAFF.

The chain couples TRBV4-2 to TRBJ1-4, with D maybe TRBD1 (6 bases). The V end was cut by 1 base, the J end by 8 bases, with 11 bases between. The length of the CDR3 is 14 residues. The germline gives CDR1 LGHNA, CDR2 YNFKEQ. This CDR3 reads CASSQASGEEKLFF. Written as DNA, the CDR3 is TGTGCCAGCAGCCAAGCCTCAGGGGAGGAAAAACTGTTTTTT.

The chain has TRBV19 and TRBJ2-1; TRBD2 agrees at 12 bases. This CDR3 is 16 amino acids long. Germline CDR1 reads LNHDA; CDR2 reads SQIVND (reference sequence). Trimming removed 4 bases from V and 10 bases from J; junction bases left unmatched: 11. This CDR3 is CASSSGTSGFVAEQFF. Here the CDR3 DNA reads TGTGCCAGTAGTAGCGGGACTAGCGGGTTCGTAGCGGAGCAGTTCTTC.

This clone showed up just once. The J gene is TRBJ2-1, the V gene TRBV27, with TRBD2 matching over 9 bases. The CDR3 runs to 14 residues. Trimming at V came to 8 bases and at J to 3 bases, leaving 5 bases not matched to a gene. Germline CDR1 reads MNHEY; CDR2 reads SMNVEV (reference sequence). CDR3: CASASGGSYNEQFF. The DNA of the CDR3 is TGTGCCAGCGCGAGCGGGGGGAGCTACAATGAGCAGTTCTTC.

The chain recombines TRBV19 with TRBJ1-2; 10 bases map to TRBD1. The CDR3 is 13 amino acids. The ends lost 8 bases at V and 4 bases at J; junction bases unmatched: 4. From germline, CDR1 is LNHDA and CDR2 SQIVND (reference sequence). CDR3 nucleotides: TGTGCCAGTCGACAGGGGGCAAGCTATGGCTACACCTTC. This translates into CASRQGASYGYTF.

This clone was seen just once. The rearrangement uses TRBV5-1 and TRBJ2-5; D possibly corresponds to TRBD2 (5 bases). Looked up from germline, CDR1 is SGHRS and CDR2 is YFSETQ. V dropped 4 bases and J dropped 5 bases, with 18 bases sitting between them. The CDR3 is made up of 15 amino acids. CDR3 protein: CASSPRGSELETQYF. The CDR3 nucleotides are TGCGCCAGCAGCCCTCGCGGGTCGGAACTGGAGACCCAGTACTTC.

The rearrangement uses TRBV30 and TRBJ2-2; D perhaps matches TRBD2 (5 bases). The V gene lost 5 bases and the J gene lost 6 bases, with 13 bases spanning the gap. This CDR3 is built from 13 residues. Germline V gives CDR1 GTSNPN, CDR2 SVGIG (reference sequence). The CDR3 loop reads CAWGPDGAGELFF. The CDR3 DNA reads as TGTGCCTGGGGGCCGGACGGGGCCGGGGAGCTGTTTTTT.

The V and J genes are TRBV5-1 and TRBJ2-6; weak D call: TRBD1 (6 bases). The V gene's germline CDR1 is SGHRS and CDR2 YFSETQ. This CDR3 comprises 15 residues. The V end was cut by 4 bases, the J end by 0 bases, with 8 bases between. The CDR3 DNA is TGCGCCAGCAGCGCGGACAGCTCTGGGGCCAACGTCCTGACTTTC. It translates to CASSADSSGANVLTF.

J is TRBJ2-7 and V is TRBV6-5; D is unresolved. Trimming removed 0 bases from V and 6 bases from J, with 9 bases in between. Looked up from germline, CDR1 is MNHEY and CDR2 is SVGAGI. This CDR3 is built from 13 residues. CDR3 nucleotide sequence: TGTGCCAGCAGTTACTCGAAACACCTCGAGCAGTACTTC. Translated, it gives CASSYSKHLEQYF.

The gene calls are TRBV6-5 and TRBJ1-1; D is unresolved. Trimming took off 5 bases at V and 2 bases at J, with 15 bases between the two ends. Germline assignment: CDR1 MNHEY and CDR2 SVGAGI. The CDR3 length is 15 residues. The CDR3 here is CASSAQQGGNTEAFF. Here the CDR3 DNA reads TGTGCCAGCAGTGCCCAACAAGGCGGAAACACTGAAGCTTTCTTT.

The chain is built from TRBV9 and TRBJ2-1; no reliable D call. The CDR3 totals 15 residues. Deletions cut 0 bases from V and 6 bases from J, with 13 bases between. Germline lookup yields CDR1 SGDLS and CDR2 YYNGEE. The chain's CDR3 is CASSVATEQSNEQFF. The CDR3, as DNA: TGTGCCAGCAGCGTAGCTACAGAACAGTCCAATGAGCAGTTCTTC.

The chain joins TRBV2 to TRBJ2-2, with 7 positions matching TRBD2. With V trimmed by 5 bases and J by 4 bases, 10 bases remained unmatched. The CDR3 has 16 residues. Germline CDR1 is SNHLY and CDR2 is FYNNEI. This CDR3 is CASSHPSGYTTGELFF. The CDR3 coding sequence is TGTGCCAGCAGTCATCCTAGCGGCTATACCACCGGGGAGCTGTTTTTT.

The genes are TRBV5-4 and TRBJ2-5; TRBD2 is a possible D gene (5 bases). Germline assignment: CDR1 SGHNT and CDR2 YYREEE (reference sequence). The CDR3 spans 15 residues. V lost 0 bases and J 2 bases, leaving 11 bases between the germline ends. CDR3 protein: CASSLARRGQETQYF. The CDR3, as DNA: TGTGCCAGCAGCTTGGCCCGACGGGGACAAGAGACCCAGTACTTC.

This clone was seen a single time. The genes are TRBV6-6 and TRBJ2-5, with 10 bases matching TRBD2. V lost 3 bases and J lost 3; bases outside the gene matches: 4. This CDR3 spans 15 amino acids. Per germline, CDR1 MNHNY and CDR2 SVGAGI (reference sequence). CDR3 in amino acids: CASSYPTSGKETQYF. The DNA of the CDR3 is TGTGCCAGCAGTTATCCTACTAGCGGGAAAGAGACCCAGTACTTC.

This chain joins TRBV4-1 and TRBJ2-3; no definite D call. The CDR3 contains 15 residues. CDR1 is MGHRA, CDR2 YSYEKL, per germline. V shed 3 bases and J shed 1 base, with 11 bases lying between them. The CDR3 nucleotides read TGCGCCAGCAGCCACGGAGTCGTAGGCACAGATACGCAGTATTTT. Protein product: CASSHGVVGTDTQYF.

The CDR3: CASSLGQGRVYEQYF. The CDR3 DNA follows: TGCGCCAGCAGCTTGGGACAGGGGAGGGTCTACGAGCAGTACTTC. This chain connects TRBV5-1 to TRBJ2-7, with a tentative D call TRBD1 (8 bases). Germline V gene data show CDR1 as SGHRS and CDR2 as YFSETQ. This CDR3 has 15 amino acids. Deletions cut 0 bases from V and 3 bases from J, with 13 bases between.

V is TRBV7-2 and J is TRBJ2-7; D call uncertain. Germline V gene sequence: CDR1 SGHTA, CDR2 FQGNSA. CDR3 length: 13 amino acids. Trimming removed 0 bases from V and 3 bases from J, with 6 bases in between. The CDR3 reads CASSLASSYEQYF. The CDR3 coding sequence is TGTGCCAGCAGCTTAGCGTCCAGCTACGAGCAGTACTTC.

The chain links TRBV5-6 to TRBJ1-1, with a weak D call TRBD1 (5 bases). Germline lookup yields CDR1 SGHDT and CDR2 YYEEEE. This CDR3 is built from 14 residues. V lost 2 bases and J lost 1, with 9 bases in between. The DNA for the CDR3 is TGTGCCAGCAGCTTCGCGCAGGGGAACACTGAAGCTTTCTTT. Protein sequence: CASSFAQGNTEAFF.

The chain is built from TRBV27 and TRBJ2-1, with a tentative D call TRBD1 (5 bases). V was pared by 4 bases and J by 7 bases, with 8 bases between. CDR3 length: 12 amino acids. The V gene's germline CDR1 is MNHEY and CDR2 SMNVEV (reference sequence). CDR3 protein: CASSSRVNEQFF. The CDR3 nucleotides read TGTGCCAGCAGTTCCAGGGTAAATGAGCAGTTCTTC.

The V call is TRBV6-5, the J call TRBJ2-7, with 13 bases identical to TRBD2. This CDR3 spans 15 amino acids. Germline trimming cut 4 bases from V and 5 bases from J; bases unmatched to any gene: 5. Germline-derived CDR1 and CDR2 are MNHEY and SVGAGI. CDR3 sequence (DNA): TGTGCCAGCAGTTGGACTAGCGGGGGCCTAGACGAGCAGTACTTC. As protein: CASSWTSGGLDEQYF.

The CDR3 region is CAWSGNRNEKLFF. In DNA form, the CDR3 reads TGTGCCTGGAGTGGTAACAGGAATGAAAAACTGTTTTTT. This chain uses TRBV30 with TRBJ1-4; a weak D match, TRBD1 (5 bases). Germline values: CDR1 GTSNPN, CDR2 SVGIG (reference sequence). V lost 1 base and J 5 bases, leaving 8 bases between the germline ends. The CDR3 totals 13 residues.

This chain uses TRBV5-5 with TRBJ2-7; 7 bases align to TRBD1. This CDR3 is built from 13 residues. The V gene end was trimmed by 2 bases and the J gene end by 5 bases; junction bases not matched to a gene: 4. The germline CDR1 and CDR2 sequences are SGHKS and YYEKEE (reference sequence). The CDR3 DNA reads TGTGCCAGCAGCTTTGACAGGGTAGACGAGCAGTACTTC. This translates into CASSFDRVDEQYF.

The V and J genes are TRBV10-3 and TRBJ1-1; a possible D gene is TRBD1 (6 bases). With 5 bases removed from V and 5 bases from J, the gap between germline ends came to 18 bases. Germline values: CDR1 ENHRY, CDR2 SYGVKD. The CDR3 sequence is 15 residues long. The CDR3 DNA reads as TGTGCCATCAGTTCTCCTAACAGGGAGGGAACTGAAGCTTTCTTT. Translating gives CAISSPNREGTEAFF.

This clone was recorded only once. V gene TRBV11-2 combines with J gene TRBJ2-3; 7 positions agree with TRBD2. Germline V CDR1 and CDR2: SGHAT, FQNNGV. V shed 5 bases, J shed 8 bases, and the junction held 13 bases outside the gene matches. CDR3 length: 15 residues. The chain's CDR3 is CASSPGGGPGGTQYF. In nucleotides, the CDR3 is TGTGCCAGCAGCCCCGGCGGGGGTCCGGGAGGTACGCAGTATTTT.

The CDR3 is CSVRGIGVAYEQYF. In DNA, the CDR3 is TGCAGCGTTAGGGGTATAGGCGTAGCCTACGAGCAGTACTTC. The rearrangement links TRBV29-1 to TRBJ2-7, with D perhaps TRBD1 (5 bases). Germline-derived CDR1 and CDR2 are SQVTM and ANQGSEA. V was trimmed by 5 bases and J by 2 bases, leaving 16 bases between them. The CDR3 runs to 14 residues.

The V and J genes are TRBV27 and TRBJ2-7; 8 positions agree with TRBD1. CDR1 is MNHEY and CDR2 is SMNVEV in the germline V gene (reference sequence). The CDR3 extends over 15 amino acids. The junction had 10 bases not matched to a gene; V was cut back by 6 bases and J by 3 bases. The CDR3 region is CASRPGTGQRYEQYF. In nucleotides, the CDR3 is TGTGCCAGCAGGCCCGGGACAGGTCAACGCTACGAGCAGTACTTC.

This clone has a single count. The chain uses TRBV5-1 and TRBJ1-1; possible D gene TRBD1, 5 bases. V gave up 3 bases and J gave up 0 bases, with 9 bases separating them. The CDR3 extends over 14 amino acids. Per the germline V gene, CDR1 is SGHRS and CDR2 is YFSETQ. CDR3 in DNA: TGCGCCAGCAGCTCGACAGTGATGAACACTGAAGCTTTCTTT. Translating gives CASSSTVMNTEAFF.

V gene TRBV15 combines with J gene TRBJ2-2, with 7 bases fitting TRBD1. The V segment lost 3 bases and the J segment 2 bases; nucleotides outside the gene matches: 3. Germline CDR1 and CDR2: LNHNV and YYDKDF (reference sequence). The CDR3 has 15 amino acids. CDR3 sequence reads: CATSSGTDNTGELFF. CDR3 nucleotides: TGTGCCACCAGCAGTGGGACAGATAACACCGGGGAGCTGTTTTTT.

V gene TRBV19 combines with J gene TRBJ1-1; TRBD1 matches at 8 bases. V lost 6 bases, J lost 0 bases, and 12 bases stayed unmatched. CDR1 LNHDA and CDR2 SQIVND come from the germline V gene (reference sequence). The CDR3 totals 17 residues. The CDR3 protein is CASRDQGAGVMNTEAFF. In DNA, the CDR3 is TGTGCCAGTAGGGACCAGGGGGCAGGGGTAATGAACACTGAAGCTTTCTTT.